This passage covers 2 T cell receptor beta chains from one sample sequenced in a study of cytomegalovirus exposure and HLA in healthy donors. Primers: 60 Vbeta forward and 13 Jbeta reverse. Generated by immunoSEQ multiplex PCR, the TCRdb table keeps only in-frame clones and is missing some. Of some 85,000 clones listed, around three quarters were seen once; the top ten hold roughly 3%. Sequenced input: PBMCs. All receptors derive from a man aged 35 to 55 in good health and CMV-seronegative.

CDR3 nucleotide sequence: TGTGCCAGCTCACCAGGTCCCCAGGGGGAGGCCTATGGCTACACCTTC. Residues: CASSPGPQGEAYGYTF. V gene TRBV18 combines with J gene TRBJ1-2; 7 bases match TRBD1. From germline, CDR1 is KGHSH and CDR2 LQKENI. V shed 2 bases and J 4 bases; nucleotides not matched to a gene: 10. This CDR3 is 16 amino acids long.

This chain uses TRBV5-1 with TRBJ1-4; TRBD1 is a possible D gene (5 bases). Germline V gene data show CDR1 as SGHRS and CDR2 as YFSETQ. Trimming cost V 4 bases and J 3 bases, with 13 bases left between them. The CDR3 covers 15 residues. The CDR3 region has the DNA TGCGCCAGCAGCGATCAGGGAATTGCTAATGAAAAACTGTTTTTT. Residues: CASSDQGIANEKLFF.